Listed here is a single T cell receptor (beta chain). At least ten counts were recorded for this clonotype. No antigen is known for it. It has no much larger one-base neighbor in the sample; base qualities were not kept. The library was generated by PCR. This sample was sequenced with an Illumina HiSeq 2500. TCR library preparation used molecular barcoding, with unique molecular identifiers applied to normalize quantification of the TCRbeta repertoire. TCRdb reprocessed the public reads (quality trimming at Q25 with fastp, clone calling with MiXCR) and kept in-frame beta chains. Rows merge per CDR3 protein into single entries with the most common DNA and genes. In all, the sample holds some 600,000 distinct CDR3 sequences, and 13% of those were seen once. Of the sample, over 2% falls within the top ten clones. The treatment or condition label here, explained by the study, means: allogeneic hematopoietic cell transplantation with graft depleted of TCRalphabeta T cells and CD19 B cells. TCRalphabeta/CD19-depleted allogeneic hematopoietic cell grafts were given to the transplant recipients, all of whom were children.

These data are taken from a study of T-cell reconstitution after alpha-beta-depleted transplantation in children (dated by TCRdb to the mid-2010s). Regarding the complete study: Using TCR repertoire profiling, the study quantitatively followed how T-cell immune reconstitution unfolded in children after TCRalphabeta/CD19-depleted allogeneic hematopoietic cell transplantation.

The research as a whole found: Apparently early alphabetaT-cell count recovery about two months after transplant reportedly relied on only several hundred rapidly expanded clones derived from non-depleted graft cells. In some patients, high TCRbeta diversity at day 60 was attributed to recipient T cells and intrathymic progenitors that had survived conditioning. The frequencies of hyperexpanded clones fell over the following months, and after one year, T-cell counts and TCRbeta diversity were mostly attributed to newly produced T cells.

The V and J ends are trimmed by 1 base and 4 bases, leaving 18 bases between them. There are 17 amino acids in the CDR3, from cysteine to phenylalanine inclusive. Left in the record is the CDR3 DNA by itself, 51 bases read in frame from the first base. Taken from the germline V gene, the CDR1 and CDR2 loops are MDHEN and SYDVKM. In this chain, TRBV28 is recombined with TRBJ2-3, and the D gene may be TRBD1, 6 bases matching. The material sequenced was PBMCs, mostly from graft donor cells, taken 360 days after TCRalphabeta/CD19-depleted stem cell transplant. The sequence came from a male patient between 5 and 17 years old who had a stem cell transplant for acute myeloid leukemia, so the T cells may come from the graft donor. CDR3 sequence: CASSLSFERPGADTQYF. In nucleotide form, the sequence is TGTGCCAGCAGTTTATCTTTTGAGCGGCCAGGGGCAGATACGCAGTATTTT. The CDR3, completed at both ends by the reference TRBV28 and TRBJ2-3 genes, gives the full variable domain DVKVTQSSRYLVKRTGEKVFLECVQDMDHENMFWYRQDPGLGLRLIYFSYDVKMKEKGDIPEGYSVSREKKERFSLILESASTNQTSMYLCASSLSFERPGADTQYFGPGTRLTVL.